This entry lists 19 T cell receptor beta chains sequenced from one sample in a study of blood T cells in healthy people across ages. A second PCR of 7 to 11 cycles used a sample-barcoded 5' primer and a J-beta primer mix. TCRdb reprocessed the 5' RACE reads via MiXCR and lists one record per CDR3 protein. The table records 1.5 million to 2 million distinct CDR3 sequences, about 35% of them present only once. Sequenced material: blood. Receptors were obtained from a woman between 25 and 40 years old in good health.

The J gene is TRBJ2-5, the V gene TRBV5-1; 10 bases line up with TRBD2. CDR1 is SGHRS, CDR2 YFSETQ, per germline. V lost 3 bases, J lost 0 bases, and 14 bases stayed unmatched. The CDR3 is made up of 19 amino acids. The CDR3 bases are TGCGCCAGCAGCTCCCACTACTCAGCGGGAGGGAGATACCAAGAGACCCAGTACTTC. It codes for CASSSHYSAGGRYQETQYF. Combining the CDR3 with reference TRBV5-1 and TRBJ2-5 gives the whole variable domain KAGVTQTPRYLIKTRGQQVTLSCSPISGHRSVSWYQQTPGQGLQFLFEYFSETQRNKGNFPGRFSGRQFSNSRSEMNVSTLELGDSALYLCASSSHYSAGGRYQETQYFGPGTRLLVL.

The sample holds one count of this clonotype. A clone one base away is much larger, so this may be a read error. The gene calls are TRBV4-2 and TRBJ1-2; D ambiguous. V dropped 8 bases and J dropped 3 bases, with 7 bases sitting between them. Germline V gene sequence: CDR1 LGHNA, CDR2 YNFKEQ. The CDR3 covers 11 residues. CDR3 in DNA: TGTGCCAGCCACGGGTACTATGGCTACACCTTC. This translates into CASHGYYGYTF.

V usage is TRBV28 and J usage is TRBJ1-2; D uncertain. This CDR3 has 13 residues. Looked up from germline, CDR1 is MDHEN and CDR2 is SYDVKM. The V gene lost 3 bases and the J gene lost 8 bases, with 13 bases spanning the gap. CDR3 in DNA: TGTGCCAGCAGTTTCGTAGGGCCGAAAGGCTACACCTTC. This translates into CASSFVGPKGYTF.

CDR3 nucleotides: TGTGCCACCAGTGATGATCCGGGACAGGGGGACGAAGAGCAGTACTTC. Amino acid sequence: CATSDDPGQGDEEQYF. This chain joins TRBV24-1 and TRBJ2-7; 11 bases agree with TRBD1. The CDR3 covers 16 residues. Per the germline V gene, CDR1 is KGHDR and CDR2 is SFDVKD. The junction had 10 bases not matched to a gene; V was cut back by 3 bases and J by 7 bases.

A word on this clonotype: A junction boundary mismatches the germline segment, possibly from a read error. The rearrangement uses TRBV5-1 and TRBJ1-2; 7 nucleotides agree with TRBD1. Germline CDR1 SGHRS, CDR2 YFSETQ. The CDR3 totals 16 residues. This CDR3 reads CAGSPTDRKNNYGYTF. The DNA for the CDR3 is TGCGCCGGCAGCCCTACGGACAGGAAAAATAACTATGGCTACACCTTC.

This clonotype was seen more than once but under ten times. The chain has TRBV6-5 and TRBJ2-5; 9 bases are a match to TRBD2. Germline CDR1 is MNHEY and CDR2 is SVGAGI. The trim removed 2 bases at V and 5 bases at J, leaving 15 bases unmatched. The CDR3 is 18 amino acids. The DNA for the CDR3 is TGTGCCAGCAGTTACAGGACCCTTAGCGGGGGCCCGCCGGAGACCCAGTACTTC. Amino acid sequence: CASSYRTLSGGPPETQYF.

The rearrangement links TRBV27 to TRBJ1-1; D is undetermined. CDR1 MNHEY and CDR2 SMNVEV come from the germline V gene (reference sequence). V gave up 3 bases and J gave up 3 bases, with 11 bases separating them. The CDR3 spans 14 residues. The CDR3 sequence: CASSLGSQYTEAFF. The CDR3 DNA reads TGTGCCAGCAGTTTGGGCAGCCAATACACTGAAGCTTTCTTT.

The CDR3 nucleotides read TGTGCCAGCAGCTTAGAGCCTCTTCGAAGCACAGATACGCAGTATTTT. Its translation: CASSLEPLRSTDTQYF. The chain carries TRBV7-9 and TRBJ2-3; D call uncertain. Germline V gene data show CDR1 as SEHNR and CDR2 as FQNEAQ (reference sequence). The CDR3 has 16 residues. V was pared by 1 base and J by 0 bases, with 11 bases between. The whole variable domain, filled in from reference TRBV7-9 and TRBJ2-3, reads DTGVSQNPRHKITKRGQNVTFRCDPISEHNRLYWYRQTLGQGPEFLTYFQNEAQLEKSRLLSDRFSAERPKGSFSTLEIQRTEQGDSAMYLCASSLEPLRSTDTQYFGPGTRLTVL.

V gene TRBV7-3 combines with J gene TRBJ2-1; no clear D. V was shortened by 5 bases and J by 0 bases, with 11 bases between the two germline ends. The CDR3 length is 15 residues. Germline V CDR1 and CDR2: SGHTA, FQGTGA. The CDR3 bases are TGTGCCAGCAGCCGAGTTACGAGCTCCTACAATGAGCAGTTCTTC. Translated: CASSRVTSSYNEQFF.

This clonotype was detected once. The junction departs from the called germline gene at one end, perhaps through a read error. CDR3 nucleotides: TGTGTCAGCAGAAGGACAGGGCCGCAGGGCTACACCTTC. Amino acids: CVSRRTGPQGYTF. The gene calls are TRBV12-3 or TRBV12-4 and TRBJ1-2, with TRBD1 matching over 8 bases. The CDR3 runs to 13 residues.

The chain carries TRBV7-3 and TRBJ1-6; 7 bases fit TRBD1. The germline gives CDR1 SGHTA, CDR2 FQGTGA. The V gene end was trimmed by 3 bases and the J gene end by 4 bases; junction bases not matched to a gene: 0. The CDR3 totals 14 residues. Here the CDR3 DNA reads TGTGCCAGCAGCTTGACAGGGTATAATTCACCCCTCCACTTT. This translates into CASSLTGYNSPLHF.

Concerning this clonotype itself: A much larger clone sits a single nucleotide away, making a read error possible. This sequence joins TRBV7-2 and TRBJ2-7; 9 bases match TRBD2. V gave up 6 bases and J gave up 7 bases; unmatched junction bases: 10. The CDR3 contains 14 residues. The germline V gene has CDR1 SGHTA and CDR2 FQGNSA. CDR3 sequence reads: CASRQGLALGEQYF. CDR3 DNA: TGTGCCAGCAGGCAAGGACTAGCGCTGGGTGAGCAGTACTTC. Combining the CDR3 with reference TRBV7-2 and TRBJ2-7 gives the whole variable domain GAGVSQSPSNKVTEKGKDVELRCDPISGHTALYWYRQSLGQGLEFLIYFQGNSAPDKSGLPSDRFSAERTGGSVSTLTIQRTQQEDSAVYLCASRQGLALGEQYFGPGTRLTVT.

The chain joins TRBV20-1 to TRBJ1-2; D not resolved. CDR3 size: 13 residues. V lost 3 bases and J 8 bases, leaving 16 bases between the germline ends. Per germline, CDR1 DFQATT and CDR2 SNEGSKA (reference sequence). The CDR3 spells CSASGSTVHGYTF. For the CDR3, the DNA is TGCAGTGCTAGTGGCAGCACGGTACACGGCTACACCTTC.

This clonotype was detected ten times or more. The rearrangement links TRBV15 to TRBJ2-5; weak D call: TRBD2 (7 bases). V shed 7 bases and J shed 1 base, with 16 bases lying between them. The CDR3 is 15 residues long. Germline CDR1 is LNHNV and CDR2 is YYDKDF (reference sequence). The CDR3 is CATTKGGTLQETQYF. The CDR3 DNA sequence: TGTGCCACCACAAAGGGGGGGACCCTCCAAGAGACCCAGTACTTC.

The V and J genes are TRBV20-1 and TRBJ2-3; tentative D call: TRBD1 (5 bases). Between the trimmed V and J ends, which lost 3 bases and 0 bases, there was a span of 10 bases. The CDR3 has 14 residues. The germline V gene encodes CDR1 DFQATT and CDR2 SNEGSKA (reference sequence). The CDR3 here is CSASLTASTDTQYF. CDR3 in DNA: TGCAGTGCTAGTTTGACAGCTAGCACAGATACGCAGTATTTT.

The V call is TRBV12-3 or TRBV12-4, the J call TRBJ1-2; TRBD1 aligns across 7 bases. Losses at the gene ends were 3 bases for V and 4 bases for J; bases not matched to a gene: 8. This CDR3 has 15 residues. The CDR3 DNA reads TGTGCCAGCAGTTTTGAGGGGGCGCGGGTCTATGGCTACACCTTC. This encodes CASSFEGARVYGYTF.

This clonotype was detected once. A much larger clone lies a single base off, so this may be a read error. V usage is TRBV6-4 and J usage is TRBJ2-1, with D hard to call. The CDR3 loop spans 12 amino acids. The germline V gene encodes CDR1 MRHNA and CDR2 SNTAGT. V was pared by 0 bases and J by 8 bases, with 5 bases between. In nucleotides, the CDR3 is TGTGCCAGCAGTGACTCGGGCGATGAGCAGTTCTTC. It encodes CASSDSGDEQFF.

This clonotype has a handful of counts. CDR3 bases: TGCAGTGCTCTACTAGGCCAAGAGACCCAGTACTTC. The encoded protein is CSALLGQETQYF. The chain links TRBV20-1 to TRBJ2-5; D may be TRBD2 (5 bases). V gave up 5 bases and J gave up 1 base, with 8 bases separating them. CDR1 is DFQATT, CDR2 SNEGSKA, per germline (reference sequence). This CDR3 region has 12 residues.

This clonotype appeared a few times. V is TRBV2 and J is TRBJ2-7; the D gene is possibly TRBD2 (6 bases). Germline CDR1 and CDR2: SNHLY and FYNNEI. V was pared by 10 bases and J by 3 bases, with 16 bases between. The CDR3 consists of 13 residues. The CDR3 loop is CANRRLGIYEQYF. CDR3 DNA: TGTGCCAACCGGAGACTAGGGATCTACGAGCAGTACTTC.